The source of this TCR beta chain is a study of blood T cell repertoires in COVID-19. Study overall: Whether acute or convalescent, the COVID-19 samples came from the United States, Italy and Spain.

Everyone who took part was roughly 18 to 89 years old, and they came from 24 US areas. Each participant's cohort was designated according to participant-reported clinical history. Germline V gene data show CDR1 as MDHEN and CDR2 as SYDVKM. The CDR3 runs to 11 residues. With 11 bases removed from V and 10 bases from J, the gap between germline ends came to 12 bases. As processed by the authors: Estimation of nucleated cell counts relied on the amplification of reference gene primers. Here immunoSEQ multiplex PCR was the method, and the copy in TCRdb shows in-frame clones only, minus some. V, J and clone size are taken as reported in that table, and D and trimming were inferred from the DNA itself. The table records 200,000 or so clones, 75% to 90% of them present only once.

The TCR was taken from a woman aged 18 to 35 in a cohort exposed to, infected with or recovered from COVID-19 (not recorded which). The chain recombines TRBV28 with TRBJ1-6; a possible D gene is TRBD1 (6 bases). Sequencing used PBMCs or T cells enriched from blood (not recorded which). CDR3 region: CASNRASPLHF. The CDR3 DNA follows: TGTGCCTCCAACAGGGCCTCACCCCTCCACTTT.